This T cell receptor (beta chain) was documented in a study of CD8+ T cells in alopecia areata (dated by TCRdb to 2016 to 2019). For the study in its entirety: Treated patients were enrolled in an open-label pilot trial of oral tofacitinib, 5 to 10 mg twice daily, for moderate-to-severe alopecia areata. Scalp clonality was compared among normal scalp (n=4), patchy alopecia areata scalp (n=8), and alopecia totalis/universalis scalp (n=8). The SALT score, which quantifies the percentage of affected scalp surface area, was used to measure disease severity in treated patients. RNA was obtained with the PAXgene miRNA kit for fixed scalp, the miRNeasy kit for PBMCs, and the RNeasy kit for mouse skin. Patients stayed on tofacitinib for 6 to 18 months and then had 6 months of follow-up off drug so that delayed response and recurrence could be assessed. Amplification of TCRbeta CDR3 regions was done by immunoSEQ multiplex PCR using 35 Vbeta forward primers and 13 Jbeta reverse primers. Biopsies were taken from tofacitinib-treated patients at baseline and again at 4 and 24 weeks into treatment, and several of those patients also had a later scalp biopsy. To study T cell clonal expansion in alopecia areata, the researchers applied high-throughput TCRbeta sequencing to both the C3H/HeJ mouse model and human patients. In humans, TCRbeta sequencing was performed on scalp tissue and on sorted CD4+ and CD8+ peripheral blood T cells from healthy controls and from patients with patchy or totalis/universalis alopecia areata. Overall study results and their limits: Unlike mouse skin, where gammadelta T cells dominate, normal human skin contains resident alphabeta T cells that get sequenced too, which complicates analysis of the scalp TCR repertoire. Shared TCR sequences between patients were less evident than in mice, which may be partly attributable to HLA diversity in the patient population. The treated cohort was small, with a single nonresponder, so links between baseline CD8+ expansion and response need larger studies. Compared with normal scalp, lesional scalp, particularly in alopecia totalis/universalis, had higher clonality and more expanded CD8+ clones, which suggests antigenic drive. With tofacitinib, both scalp clonality and the number of expanded CD8+ clones among the top 100 scalp clones went down significantly. Many expanded lesional clones were found to persist in scalp and blood during tofacitinib treatment, and relapse after treatment cessation may be partly explained by this persistence.

Library construction relied on the immunoSEQ multiplex PCR assay. For TCR sequencing, RNA was extracted from every sample and reverse transcribed into cDNA to serve as template. First-strand cDNA was synthesized with SuperScript III using a 2:1 mix of oligo-dT and random hexamers. A synthetic immune receptor repertoire was used to measure amplification bias, and any remaining bias was corrected computationally. The authors' analysis ran thus. Raw reads were preprocessed to remove errors, and CDR3 was defined by IMGT conventions from the conserved cysteine to phenylalanine. Clonality was computed as 1 minus the Shannon entropy, with the entropy normalized by log2 of the number of productive unique TCRs. Whether scalp clones were CD4 or CD8 was inferred by matching scalp TCRbeta sequences against CD4 and CD8 repertoires sorted from blood. TCRdb carries this immuneACCESS record with in-frame sequences only. Its versions omit some clonotypes, under half of them owing to an unresolved V gene in the studies checked, with the rest unexplained. The DNA gave D and trimming, while V, J and clone size come from that table. Present in this sample are about 210,000 clones, 64% of which were seen just once. Around 4.3% of the sample goes to the ten largest clones.

CDR1 and CDR2, per the germline V gene, are SGHTA and FQGNSA. V trim: 2 bases; J trim: 10 bases; unmatched bases: 4. From the cysteine up to the phenylalanine, the CDR3 has a length of 13 residues. Only the CDR3 region is kept as DNA, spanning 39 bases read in frame from base 1. The label giving this sample's time point can be read as: less than five weeks on oral tofacitinib. The treatment or condition label of this sample denotes: oral pan-JAK inhibitor, 5-10 mg twice daily. Peripheral blood and lesional scalp punch biopsies were obtained from patients with alopecia areata. PBMCs were isolated by density centrifugation and stained for CD3, CD4 and CD8, after which CD4+ and CD8+ T cells were sorted on a FACSAria. This clone has a handful of counts. It has no known antigen specificity. No qualities accompany the bases; no much larger clone lies one base away.

The chain was built from TRBV7-2 and TRBJ2-1, with 8 bases in between that match TRBD2. The clonotype originates from a human donor with alopecia areata. The sequenced sample was CD4+ T cells sorted from blood, obtained at week 4, from a patient treated with tofacitinib. Here the CDR3 is given as CASSLPREGEQFF. The nucleotide sequence is TGTGCCAGCAGCTTACCCCGGGAGGGGGAGCAGTTCTTC. Here the CDR3 is joined to the reference TRBV7-2 and TRBJ2-1 genes, and the full variable domain is: GAGVSQSPSNKVTEKGKDVELRCDPISGHTALYWYRQSLGQGLEFLIYFQGNSAPDKSGLPSDRFSAERTGGSVSTLTIQRTQQEDSAVYLCASSLPREGEQFFGPGTRLTVL.